One and the same sample provided the 10 T cell receptor beta chains below, sequenced in a study of cytomegalovirus exposure and HLA in healthy donors. The PCR used 60 Vbeta and 13 Jbeta primers. Method: immunoSEQ multiplex PCR; TCRdb's copy keeps in-frame clones and lacks some. The sample gives some 180,000 clones, around four fifths of which show up once; 1.7% is in the top ten. What was sequenced was PBMCs. The receptors were gathered from a man aged 35 to 55 in good health and CMV-seropositive.

V and J are TRBV28 and TRBJ1-3; TRBD1 aligns across 7 bases. Germline CDR1 reads MDHEN; CDR2 reads SYDVKM. The length of the CDR3 is 17 residues. Losses at the gene ends were 1 base for V and 0 bases for J; bases not matched to a gene: 6. The CDR3 DNA is TGTGCCAGCAGTTTATTAGTACAGGGGTCCTCTGGAAACACCATATATTTT. This sequence encodes CASSLLVQGSSGNTIYF.

The chain couples TRBV11-1 to TRBJ2-7; perhaps TRBD1 as D (6 bases). V gave up 5 bases and J gave up 2 bases, with 19 bases separating them. Germline lookup yields CDR1 SGHAT and CDR2 FQDESV (reference sequence). CDR3 length equals 16 residues. The CDR3 protein is CASSPDVQGPPYEQYF. CDR3 DNA sequence: TGTGCCAGCAGCCCAGACGTACAGGGTCCCCCCTACGAGCAGTACTTC.

V usage is TRBV15 and J usage is TRBJ2-7, with D perhaps matching TRBD1 (5 bases). CDR1 is LNHNV and CDR2 is YYDKDF in the germline V gene (reference sequence). The ends were cut back, 5 bases at V and 0 bases at J, with 11 bases in the middle. This CDR3 comprises 14 residues. DNA of the CDR3: TGTGCCACCAGCCGCGACAGATTCTCCTACGAGCAGTACTTC. Translation gives CATSRDRFSYEQYF.

The chain carries TRBV5-1 and TRBJ1-1; D may be TRBD1 (5 bases). CDR1 and CDR2 (germline): SGHRS, YFSETQ. CDR3 size: 14 residues. V was clipped by 1 base and J by 5 bases, with 12 bases between them. The DNA of the CDR3 is TGCGCCAGCAGCTTGACAGGCGGTTGGACTGAAGCTTTCTTT. Protein sequence: CASSLTGGWTEAFF.

This chain links TRBV11-2 with TRBJ2-7; D remains unclear. The V end lost 4 bases, the J end lost 4 bases, and 5 bases lay between the germline ends. The CDR3 extends over 11 amino acids. The V gene's germline CDR1 is SGHAT and CDR2 FQNNGV. Here the CDR3 DNA reads TGTGCCAGCAGCTGGAGTTACGAGCAGTACTTC. Translated, it gives CASSWSYEQYF.

This chain joins TRBV30 and TRBJ1-5, with D perhaps TRBD1 (5 bases). The CDR3 runs 13 residues. Germline CDR1 is GTSNPN and CDR2 is SVGIG (reference sequence). With 2 bases removed from V and 9 bases from J, the gap between germline ends came to 14 bases. CDR3 amino acids: CAWSPGGTGPQHF. CDR3 nucleotide sequence: TGTGCCTGGAGTCCGGGGGGGACGGGGCCCCAGCATTTT.

The gene calls are TRBV29-1 and TRBJ2-5, with D maybe TRBD1 (5 bases). The J call is uncertain, as TRBJ2-7 better fits the DNA end. This CDR3 has 15 amino acids. Germline lookup yields CDR1 SQVTM and CDR2 ANQGSEA. The CDR3 here is CSVEDGQGPDYEQYF. For the CDR3, the DNA is TGCAGCGTTGAAGATGGGCAGGGCCCGGACTACGAGCAGTACTTC.

The CDR3, as DNA: TGTGCCAGCAGTGGCTCTGGAGGGACAGGGGGCTCCTACGAGCAGTACTTC. Its translation is CASSGSGGTGGSYEQYF. The chain has TRBV6-4 and TRBJ2-7; 11 bases map to TRBD1. Germline trimming cut 4 bases from V and 0 bases from J; bases unmatched to any gene: 8. Per the germline V gene, CDR1 is MRHNA and CDR2 is SNTAGT. The CDR3 is 17 amino acids.

The chain is built from TRBV5-4 and TRBJ1-1; no reliable D call. V lost 5 bases and J 1 base, leaving 12 bases between the germline ends. CDR3 length equals 14 residues. Germline V gene sequence: CDR1 SGHNT, CDR2 YYREEE (reference sequence). CDR3 in amino acids: CASSREGANTEAFF. CDR3 sequence (DNA): TGTGCCAGCAGTCGAGAAGGAGCGAACACTGAAGCTTTCTTT.

This clone has a single count. V gene TRBV5-1 combines with J gene TRBJ1-2; D possibly corresponds to TRBD1 (5 bases). There are 15 residues in the CDR3. V was cut by 7 bases and J by 2 bases, with 18 bases left in between. Germline loops: CDR1 SGHRS, CDR2 YFSETQ. The CDR3 region is CASSLLGHSNYGYTF. CDR3 DNA: TGCGCCAGCTCGCTACTCGGACACTCGAACTATGGCTACACCTTC.